The rows below give T cell receptor beta chains drawn from one sample of a study of shared clonotypes between healthy human individuals. Sequenced by immunoSEQ multiplex PCR; TCRdb stores in-frame clones only, minus some. The sample carries some 490,000 clones, approximately 81% recorded once. Sequencing was done on a sample of PBMCs. The receptors stem from a woman aged 40 to 55 in good health. Some clones in this sample may be carry-over from other donors' samples. Both conserved end residues are part of each CDR3. D genes are given only for firm matches. Size values are once, few and many counts, or a class for expanded clones, and some rows have none.

v_gene	j_gene	abundance	len	d_gene	CDR3nt	CDR3aa
TRBV7-6	TRBJ2-4	-	18	TRBD2	TGTGCCAGCAGCTTAGAGGCTAGCGGGGACGTAGCCAAAAACATTCAGTACTTC	CASSLEASGDVAKNIQYF
TRBV10-3	TRBJ2-3	few	16	TRBD1	TGTGCCATTACCCCTACACAGGGGAGAAGCACAGATACGCAGTATTTT	CAITPTQGRSTDTQYF
TRBV4-3	TRBJ1-1	-	16	-	TGCGCCAGCAGCTCCTCCCCTGATAACGGGGGCACTGAAGCTTTCTTT	CASSSSPDNGGTEAFF
TRBV6-1	TRBJ1-5	-	13	TRBD1	TGTGCCAGCAGCGCCCAGGGGGATCAGCCCCAGCATTTT	CASSAQGDQPQHF
TRBV6-5	TRBJ1-3	-	16	-	TGTGCCAGCAGTTACTCGCAGGGAGGATCTGGAAACACCATATATTTT	CASSYSQGGSGNTIYF
TRBV29-1	TRBJ2-7	-	12	TRBD2	TGCAGCGCGGGGGGAGAGGCCTACGAGCAGTACTTC	CSAGGEAYEQYF
TRBV5-4	TRBJ1-1	-	16	-	TGTGCCAGCAGCTTGTCGACAAGCCGGTGGAACACTGAAGCTTTCTTT	CASSLSTSRWNTEAFF
TRBV10-3	TRBJ2-1	once	11	-	TGTGCCATCAGCCTAGGGAATGAGCAGTTCTTC	CAISLGNEQFF
TRBV5-1	TRBJ2-5	once	14	-	TGCGCCAGCAGCGGGGGGCCTTCCCAAGAGACCCAGTACTTC	CASSGGPSQETQYF
TRBV6-1	TRBJ2-2	-	17	-	TGTGCCAGCAGTGAATGGGGGGGGGCATTAGGTTACGGGGAGCTGTTTTTT	CASSEWGGALGYGELFF
TRBV27	TRBJ2-3	many	13	-	TGTGCCAGCTCCTCTGGCGGCACAGATACGCAGTATTTT	CASSSGGTDTQYF
TRBV7-3	TRBJ2-3	-	16	TRBD2	TGTGCCAGCAGCGCGACTAGCGGTGCTAGCACAGATACGCAGTATTTT	CASSATSGASTDTQYF
TRBV28	TRBJ1-2	once	15	TRBD1	TGTGCCAGCAGTTTAATGGACAGGGGAGCCGTTGGCTACACCTTC	CASSLMDRGAVGYTF
TRBV29-1	TRBJ2-3	-	11	-	TGCAGCGTTGGTTTCAGAGATACGCAGTATTTT	CSVGFRDTQYF
TRBV5-6	TRBJ2-1	-	15	TRBD2	TGTGCCAGCAGCTCTATTAGCGGGAGTGGTGATGAGCAGTTCTTC	CASSSISGSGDEQFF
TRBV15	TRBJ1-2	once	16	-	TGTGCCACCAGCAGATGGAGGGACAAACTTTCCTATGGCTACACCTTC	CATSRWRDKLSYGYTF
TRBV5-1	TRBJ2-3	once	16	TRBD2	TGCGCCAGCAGCTTGGCCGCACTAGCGGGCACAGATACGCAGTATTTT	CASSLAALAGTDTQYF
TRBV28	TRBJ1-2	-	14	-	TGTGCCAGCAGTTCCCTAGGGGGTGCCTATGGCTACACCTTC	CASSSLGGAYGYTF
TRBV30	TRBJ2-3	-	20	TRBD2	TGTGCCTGGAGTGTTGGACGCCTGGGACTAGCGGGAGGGCCGGGAGATACGCAGTATTTT	CAWSVGRLGLAGGPGDTQYF
TRBV7-8	TRBJ2-5	few	15	TRBD1	TGTGCCAGCACCTTAGGGGACAGGGGGCGAGAGACCCAGTACTTC	CASTLGDRGRETQYF
TRBV9	TRBJ1-4	-	14	-	TGTGCCAGCAGCGGCTCAGGGATTGCTGAAAAACTGTTTTTT	CASSGSGIAEKLFF
TRBV6-1	TRBJ1-3	-	15	-	TGTGCCATCATCCCCGTTACAGGGCCTGGAAACACCATATATTTT	CAIIPVTGPGNTIYF
TRBV28	TRBJ2-7	-	14	-	TGTGCCAGCAGTACACCAGCGGGCACCTACGAGCAGTACTTC	CASSTPAGTYEQYF
TRBV20-1	TRBJ2-1	many	11	-	TGCAGTGCTAGCGGGGACAATGAGCAGTTCTTC	CSASGDNEQFF
TRBV27	TRBJ1-1	-	13	-	TGTGCCAGCAGTTCGACAGCGAACACTGAAGCTTTCTTT	CASSSTANTEAFF
TRBV4-1	TRBJ2-4	-	16	-	TGCGCCAGCAGCCAATTTCTAGGGCTAGCCAAAAACATTCAGTACTTC	CASSQFLGLAKNIQYF
TRBV5-1	TRBJ2-5	few	14	-	TGCGCCAGCAGCCCGCAAGATCTCCAAGAGACCCAGTACTTC	CASSPQDLQETQYF
TRBV29-1	TRBJ2-3	-	14	-	TGCAGCGTTGATTCCCCTACGGGCACAGATACGCAGTATTTT	CSVDSPTGTDTQYF
TRBV4-1	TRBJ2-1	-	15	TRBD1	TGCGCCAGCAGCCTTTTGGGACAGGGGGCGATTGAGCAGTTCTTC	CASSLLGQGAIEQFF
TRBV10-3	TRBJ2-7	-	12	-	TGTGCCATCCGGGGCAGCTCCTACGAGCAGTACTTC	CAIRGSSYEQYF
TRBV2	TRBJ1-2	few	14	TRBD1	TGTGCCAGCAGCCTCACAGGGGGCAGTAATGGCTACACCTTC	CASSLTGGSNGYTF
TRBV7-7	TRBJ2-2	-	15	-	TGTGCCAGCAGCTTAGCGGGAGCAAACACCGGGGAGCTGTTTTTT	CASSLAGANTGELFF
TRBV5-1	TRBJ2-7	-	14	-	TGCGCCAGCAGCTTGGGACAGGCCATGGGCGAGCAGTACTTC	CASSLGQAMGEQYF
TRBV18	TRBJ2-7	-	13	-	TGTGCCAGCTCACCACTAAGAGATTACGAGCAGTACTTC	CASSPLRDYEQYF
TRBV1	TRBJ2-7	-	15	-	TGCACCAGCAGCCGTTGGCGGGGCCTCTCCGACGAGCAGTACTTC	CTSSRWRGLSDEQYF
TRBV5-1	TRBJ1-4	-	17	-	TGCGCCAGCAGTATTAGCGGCACACGGGGGGCTAATGAAAAACTGTTTTTT	CASSISGTRGANEKLFF
TRBV28	TRBJ1-5	-	14	-	TGTGCCAGCACTCTATGGGGTAGCAATCAGCCCCAGCATTTT	CASTLWGSNQPQHF
TRBV25-1	TRBJ2-2	once	14	-	TGTGCCAGCAGTGATCCGAGGACAGCCGGGGAGCTGTTTTTT	CASSDPRTAGELFF
TRBV28	TRBJ1-2	-	15	TRBD1	TGTGCCAGCAGAGACAGGGGGGCTCACAACTATGGCTACACCTTC	CASRDRGAHNYGYTF
TRBV2	TRBJ2-6	-	17	TRBD1	TGTGCCAGCAGGGACAGGGGGCCCTTAACCGGGGCCAACGTCCTGACTTTC	CASRDRGPLTGANVLTF
TRBV7-9	TRBJ2-7	-	14	TRBD1	TGTGCCAGCGCCGCCGGGACAGATTTTAGGGAGCAGTACTTC	CASAAGTDFREQYF
TRBV7-9	TRBJ1-1	few	13	-	TGTGCCAGCAGCTTAGAGGGTGGGACCGAAGCTTTCTTT	CASSLEGGTEAFF
TRBV5-6	TRBJ1-5	-	16	TRBD1	TGTGCCAGCAGCCTCGGGACAGATTATAGCAATCAGCCCCAGCATTTT	CASSLGTDYSNQPQHF
TRBV6-5	TRBJ2-7	few	14	TRBD2	TGTGCCAGCAGTTTTAACGTAGCGGGAGTCGAGCAGTACTTC	CASSFNVAGVEQYF
TRBV5-1	TRBJ2-7	-	14	TRBD2	TGCGCCAGCAGCTTGACTAGCGGGTCCTACGAGCAGTACTTC	CASSLTSGSYEQYF
TRBV11-3	TRBJ2-1	few	15	-	TGTGCCAGCAGCTCCAGGGAAGGGCAATACAATGAGCAGTTCTTC	CASSSREGQYNEQFF
TRBV12-5	TRBJ2-2	-	15	TRBD2	TGTGCTAGTGGGAAACTAGCGGTAAACACCGGGGAGCTGTTTTTT	CASGKLAVNTGELFF
TRBV7-9	TRBJ2-3	few	14	-	TGTGCCAGCAGCTTAGGGGCTAGCTGGGATACGCAGTATTTT	CASSLGASWDTQYF
TRBV7-2	TRBJ2-7	-	13	-	TGTGCCAGCAGCTTAGCGCAGACCTACGAGCAGTACTTC	CASSLAQTYEQYF
TRBV5-1	TRBJ2-5	-	17	-	TGCGCCAGCAGCCCCTTCGCCCCACCAGGTTACCAAGAGACCCAGTACTTC	CASSPFAPPGYQETQYF
TRBV19	TRBJ2-2	once	13	-	TGTGCCAGTTGGGACTCCCTAACCGGGGAGCTGTTTTTT	CASWDSLTGELFF
TRBV7-3	TRBJ2-3	few	15	TRBD2	TGTGCCAGCAGCTTAGGGGAGGGCCACACAGATACGCAGTATTTT	CASSLGEGHTDTQYF
TRBV9	TRBJ2-6	-	17	-	TGTGCCAGCAGCCCAACCGCAGGGAGCTCTGGGGCCAACGTCCTGACTTTC	CASSPTAGSSGANVLTF
TRBV7-2	TRBJ2-7	-	15	TRBD2	TGTGCCAGCAGCCTCAAGACTAGCGGGGTCCACGAGCAGTACTTC	CASSLKTSGVHEQYF
TRBV15	TRBJ2-3	-	12	-	TGTGCCACCAGCAGGCTCACAGATACGCAGTATTTT	CATSRLTDTQYF
TRBV5-4	TRBJ1-5	-	14	TRBD1	TGTGCCAGCAGCTTGGACAGGGGAAATCAGCCCCAGCATTTT	CASSLDRGNQPQHF
TRBV5-3	TRBJ2-7	-	14	-	TGTGCCAGCGTACCAGGAGGGCCGCCCTACGAGCAGTACTTC	CASVPGGPPYEQYF
TRBV6-4	TRBJ2-1	once	15	TRBD2	TGTGCCAGCAGTGAAATAGCGGGAGTGGACAATGAGCAGTTCTTC	CASSEIAGVDNEQFF
TRBV18	TRBJ1-3	once	15	-	TGTGCCAGCTCACCGCGACACCGCTCTGGAAACACCATATATTTT	CASSPRHRSGNTIYF
TRBV7-2	TRBJ1-5	-	13	-	TGTGCCAGCAGCATACAGACCAATCAGCCCCAGCATTTT	CASSIQTNQPQHF